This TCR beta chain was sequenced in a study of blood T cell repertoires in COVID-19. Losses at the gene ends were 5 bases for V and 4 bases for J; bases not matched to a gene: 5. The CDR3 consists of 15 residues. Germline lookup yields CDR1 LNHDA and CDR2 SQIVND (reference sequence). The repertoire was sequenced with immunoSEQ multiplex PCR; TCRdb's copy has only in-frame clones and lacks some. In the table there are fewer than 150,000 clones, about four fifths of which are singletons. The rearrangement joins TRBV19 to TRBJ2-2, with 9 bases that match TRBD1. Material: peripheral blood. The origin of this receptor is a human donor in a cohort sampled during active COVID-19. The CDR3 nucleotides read TGTGCCAGTAGTTACGACAGGGGGTCCACCGGGGAGCTGTTTTTT. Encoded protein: CASSYDRGSTGELFF.